The subject of this entry is one T cell receptor (beta chain). Its antigen is still unknown. Trimming shortened V by 2 bases and J by 6 bases, and 13 bases separated the two germline ends. Germline V gene data show CDR1 as MNHEY and CDR2 as SMNVEV (reference sequence). This CDR3 is built from 14 residues. The data stem from a study of somatic mutations in cytotoxic T cells in rheumatoid arthritis. The wider study: Sorted by flow to nearly 100% purity were some V beta antibody-stained T-cell populations, including V beta1+ cells sequenced for TCRB.

Study results and limitations: Comparison of CD8+ T-cell clonality between rheumatoid arthritis patients and age-matched healthy controls yielded no significant difference. The slight TRBV07 underrepresentation in rheumatoid arthritis patients was not adjusted for multiple comparisons.

The data were produced by immunoSEQ multiplex PCR, yet TCRdb's version contains in-frame clones alone and is incomplete. The sample holds about 15,000 clones; about 83% are singletons and the top ten take 15% to 20%. This chain connects TRBV27 to TRBJ1-1; D not resolved. The sequenced sample consisted of CD8+ T cells sorted from blood. The receptor was isolated from an adult with rheumatoid arthritis. CDR3 DNA: TGTGCCAGCAGTTTAACCGTGGGGATGTCTGAAGCTTTCTTT. It encodes CASSLTVGMSEAFF.